These 9 T cell receptor beta chains share one sample of origin, sequenced in a study of blood T cell repertoires in COVID-19. Clones were sequenced by immunoSEQ multiplex PCR, and TCRdb holds only the in-frame ones, with some missing. This table holds about 150,000 clones, roughly 84% found once. The sequencing sample was made of peripheral blood. These receptors were obtained from a human donor with acute or convalescent COVID-19. The donor label of this sample is uncertain.

The V call is TRBV9, the J call TRBJ1-1; TRBD1 might be the D (5 bases). V was pared by 3 bases and J by 4 bases, with 16 bases between. CDR1 and CDR2 (germline): SGDLS, YYNGEE. CDR3 size: 15 residues. The CDR3 is CASSARTREGTEAFF. The DNA for the CDR3 is TGTGCCAGCAGCGCCCGTACCAGGGAGGGCACTGAAGCTTTCTTT.

This sequence joins TRBV18 and TRBJ1-1, with 7 nucleotides matching TRBD1. The CDR3 runs 14 residues. The V and J ends lost 3 bases and 0 bases, in that order; junction bases with no gene match: 1. Germline V gene data show CDR1 as KGHSH and CDR2 as LQKENI. The CDR3 protein is CASSPGQMNTEAFF. The CDR3 coding sequence is TGTGCCAGCTCACCGGGACAGATGAACACTGAAGCTTTCTTT.

This clone was seen only once. The chain has TRBV11-1 and TRBJ1-3, with unresolved D. Trimming removed 6 bases at V and 2 bases at J, with 11 bases between. Germline V gives CDR1 SGHAT, CDR2 FQDESV (reference sequence). This CDR3 comprises 14 residues. CDR3 loop: CASRTATTGNTIYF. The CDR3 nucleotides read TGTGCCAGCAGGACGGCCACTACTGGAAACACCATATATTTT. Full variable domain (missing parts from reference TRBV11-1 and TRBJ1-3): EAEVAQSPRYKITEKSQAVAFWCDPISGHATLYWYRQILGQGPELLVQFQDESVVDDSQLPKDRFSAERLKGVDSTLKIQPAELGDSAMYLCASRTATTGNTIYFGEGSWLTVV.

This sequence joins TRBV3-1 (or the pseudogene TRBV3-2) and TRBJ2-7; 9 bases fit TRBD1. Losses at the gene ends were 4 bases for V and 3 bases for J; bases not matched to a gene: 1. Germline CDR1 and CDR2: LGHDT and YNNKEL (reference sequence). The CDR3 contains 13 residues. The DNA for the CDR3 is TGTGCCAGCAGCCTGGGACAGGGCTACGAGCAGTACGTC. Its protein is CASSLGQGYEQYV.

The V gene is TRBV19, the J gene TRBJ1-5; 8 nucleotides align to TRBD1. V was clipped by 6 bases and J by 7 bases; unmatched bases: 2. Looked up from germline, CDR1 is LNHDA and CDR2 is SQIVND (reference sequence). The length of the CDR3 is 12 residues. CDR3 residues: CASRDRDQPQHF. The CDR3 region has the DNA TGTGCCAGTAGGGACAGGGACCAGCCCCAGCATTTT.

The chain combines TRBV6-5 with TRBJ2-5, with a tentative D call TRBD2 (6 bases). In germline, CDR1 is MNHEY, CDR2 SVGAGI. Trimming left V 5 bases short and J 2 bases short, with 15 bases between. The CDR3 sequence is 15 residues long. The CDR3 sequence is CASSPTAGPQETQYF. The DNA of the CDR3 is TGTGCCAGCAGTCCGACTGCGGGGCCGCAAGAGACCCAGTACTTC.

The CDR3 here is CASSRASGAKSDTQYF. In nucleotides, the CDR3 is TGTGCCAGCAGCCGGGCTAGCGGGGCTAAGTCGGATACGCAGTATTTT. This sequence joins TRBV4-2 and TRBJ2-3, with TRBD2 matching over 9 bases. J was trimmed by 6 bases and V by 4 bases; bases with no gene match: 11. CDR1 LGHNA and CDR2 YNFKEQ come from the germline V gene. The CDR3 length is 16 residues.

The CDR3 region is CASSFDSWGGNQPQHF. The DNA for the CDR3 is TGTGCCAGCAGCTTTGATTCCTGGGGGGGCAATCAGCCCCAGCATTTT. The V gene is TRBV7-8, the J gene TRBJ1-5; the D gene is possibly TRBD1 (5 bases). Germline V gene data show CDR1 as SGHVS and CDR2 as FQNEAQ. With 3 bases removed from V and 2 bases from J, the gap between germline ends came to 14 bases. The CDR3 sequence is 16 residues long.

J is TRBJ1-2 and V is TRBV19; 11 bases line up with TRBD1. CDR1 and CDR2 (germline): LNHDA, SQIVND (reference sequence). V gave up 5 bases and J gave up 4 bases; unmatched junction bases: 3. The CDR3 length is 14 residues. The CDR3 DNA reads as TGTGCCAGTAGTTTGGGACAGGGGGGCTATGGCTACACCTTC. Its protein product is CASSLGQGGYGYTF.